Presented here are 17 T cell receptor beta chains from one specimen sequenced in a study of CXCR3-negative and CXCR3-positive naive CD8 T cells. UMI labels and 5' RACE were used to prepare the TRB cDNA libraries. TCRdb derives one entry per CDR3 protein from the 5' RACE reads, leaving out DNA. Its table lists about 57,000 distinct CDR3 sequences. The sequenced sample consisted of memory CD8+ T cells from blood. The origin of the receptors is a human donor in good health. Some clones in this sample may be carry-over from other donors' samples.

The chain carries TRBV12-3 or TRBV12-4 and TRBJ1-4; checking the TCRdb D call of TRBD1 is not possible without DNA. This CDR3 contains 14 residues. The CDR3: CASNKWGVNEKLFF.

The chain carries TRBV4-2 and TRBJ1-1. Germline CDR1 LGHNA, CDR2 YNFKEQ. This CDR3 has 12 residues. CDR3 residues: CASSQVGLEAFF.

This chain links TRBV28 with TRBJ1-2. CDR1 is MDHEN and CDR2 is SYDVKM in the germline V gene. The CDR3 is made up of 13 amino acids. This CDR3 is CASSLSDAYGYTF.

The rearrangement joins TRBV20-1 to TRBJ1-4; TCRdb outputs TRBD1, but without DNA this stays unchecked. Germline V gene sequence: CDR1 DFQATT, CDR2 SNEGSKA (reference sequence). The CDR3 spans 13 residues. The CDR3 region is CSAKGPRSEKLFF.

The gene calls are TRBV5-1 and TRBJ1-1; there is no DNA to check the TCRdb D call of TRBD1. Germline-derived CDR1 and CDR2 are SGHRS and YFSETQ. This CDR3 contains 14 residues. The CDR3: CASSATGSRPEAFF. The full variable domain, in which reference TRBV5-1 and TRBJ1-1 provide the parts outside the CDR3, is KAGVTQTPRYLIKTRGQQVTLSCSPISGHRSVSWYQQTPGQGLQFLFEYFSETQRNKGNFPGRFSGRQFSNSRSEMNVSTLELGDSALYLCASSATGSRPEAFFGQGTRLTVV.

The chain couples TRBV4-3 to TRBJ1-1; TCRdb names TRBD1, which stays unverified in the absence of DNA. The CDR3 is 18 amino acids. Germline V CDR1 and CDR2: LGHNA, YSLEER. The CDR3 is CASSQDRMADSGNTEAFF.

The CDR3 sequence: CASREQDRSYEQYF. This chain uses TRBV28 with TRBJ2-7; the TCRdb call, TRBD1, lacks DNA for checking. The CDR3 loop spans 14 amino acids. Germline V gene lookup returns CDR1 MDHEN and CDR2 SYDVKM.

J is TRBJ2-7 and V is TRBV29-1. The CDR3 has 13 residues. Germline lookup yields CDR1 SQVTM and CDR2 ANQGSEA. CDR3 region: CSVESTGSYEQYF.

The rearrangement joins TRBV15 to TRBJ1-4; as DNA is missing, the TRBD1 call by TCRdb cannot be tested. Germline V gene data show CDR1 as LNHNV and CDR2 as YYDKDF (reference sequence). This CDR3 contains 15 residues. The CDR3 sequence: CATSPGTGASEKLFF. The full variable domain, rest sourced from reference TRBV15 and TRBJ1-4, is DAMVIQNPRYQVTQFGKPVTLSCSQTLNHNVMYWYQQKSSQAPKLLFHYYDKDFNNEADTPDNFQSRRPNTSFCFLDIRSPGLGDTAMYLCATSPGTGASEKLFFGSGTQLSVL.

The CDR3 spells CSARDFSGVTGNYGYTF. This chain uses TRBV20-1 with TRBJ1-2; checking the TCRdb D call of TRBD1 is not possible without DNA. The germline CDR1 and CDR2 sequences are DFQATT and SNEGSKA (reference sequence). This CDR3 has 17 residues.

The chain is built from TRBV6-1 and TRBJ1-5. In germline, CDR1 is MNHNS, CDR2 SASEGT. The CDR3 covers 12 residues. CDR3 in amino acids: CASSELSQPQHF.

This chain joins TRBV21-1 and TRBJ2-7; the D call from TCRdb, TRBD1, cannot be confirmed without DNA. TRBV21-1 is designated a pseudogene. The length of the CDR3 is 18 residues. CDR3 protein: CASSKAPPAAGGTYEQYF.

The chain is built from TRBV29-1 and TRBJ2-7; the TRBD2 assignment by TCRdb is unverifiable without DNA. The CDR3 loop spans 15 amino acids. Germline V gene lookup returns CDR1 SQVTM and CDR2 ANQGSEA. The CDR3 sequence: CSVELLAGLSYEQYF.

The chain recombines TRBV6-2 or TRBV6-3 with TRBJ2-6; there is no DNA to check the TCRdb D call of TRBD1. The CDR3 runs to 14 residues. CDR1 is MNHEY and CDR2 is SVGEGT in the germline V gene. The CDR3 is CASSGVSGANVLTF.

This chain's CDR3 is CSVDTVAEGTQYF. This rearrangement joins TRBV29-1 to TRBJ2-3. CDR3 length: 13 residues. The germline V gene encodes CDR1 SQVTM and CDR2 ANQGSEA.

The chain links TRBV6-5 to TRBJ2-2; TCRdb names TRBD1, which stays unverified in the absence of DNA. The CDR3 runs to 17 residues. CDR1 and CDR2 (germline): MNHEY, SVGAGI. CDR3 sequence reads: CASSYSMAGAHTGELFF.

The rearrangement joins TRBV24-1 to TRBJ2-7; the TCRdb call, TRBD2, lacks DNA for checking. Germline CDR1 KGHDR, CDR2 SFDVKD. There are 16 residues in the CDR3. The CDR3 protein is CATSDVTGTSTYEQYF.